Each of the 12 T cell receptor beta chains below was sequenced from the same sample in a study of cytomegalovirus exposure and HLA in healthy donors. PCR was performed using 60 Vbeta and 13 Jbeta primers. Only in-frame clones appear in the TCRdb table, and some are missing; sequencing was by immunoSEQ multiplex PCR. The sample consists of approximately 100,000 clones, about 68% of them appearing once. The specimen was PBMCs. All receptors come from a human donor in good health.

The J gene is TRBJ2-6, the V gene TRBV14, with D maybe TRBD2 (6 bases). Germline lookup yields CDR1 SGHDN and CDR2 FVKESK. Trimming stripped 0 bases from V and 3 bases from J, with 12 bases between. The CDR3 sequence is 17 residues long. The CDR3 region has the DNA TGTGCCAGCAGCCAAGATCAGGGAGGTTTTGGGGCCAACGTCCTGACTTTC. Amino acids: CASSQDQGGFGANVLTF.

The chain couples TRBV7-2 to TRBJ2-2; a weak D match, TRBD2 (6 bases). Looked up from germline, CDR1 is SGHTA and CDR2 is FQGNSA. V lost 6 bases and J lost 4, with 12 bases in between. The CDR3 consists of 14 residues. The CDR3 nucleotides read TGTGCCAGCAGGGAGGGGTTTCCCACCGGGGAGCTGTTTTTT. This encodes CASREGFPTGELFF. Full variable domain (remainder filled in from reference TRBV7-2 and TRBJ2-2): GAGVSQSPSNKVTEKGKDVELRCDPISGHTALYWYRQSLGQGLEFLIYFQGNSAPDKSGLPSDRFSAERTGGSVSTLTIQRTQQEDSAVYLCASREGFPTGELFFGEGSRLTVL.

J is TRBJ2-7 and V is TRBV18, with TRBD1 as a possible D gene (5 bases). Germline loops: CDR1 KGHSH, CDR2 LQKENI. This CDR3 is built from 13 residues. The V end lost 5 bases, the J end lost 3 bases, and 11 bases lay between the germline ends. This CDR3 is CASSGRASYEQYF. The CDR3 DNA follows: TGTGCCAGCTCAGGCAGGGCAAGCTACGAGCAGTACTTC.

This chain connects TRBV2 to TRBJ1-1, with a tentative D call TRBD1 (6 bases). This CDR3 is 13 amino acids long. Trimming took 8 bases from V and 3 from J, leaving 13 bases between them. Germline-derived CDR1 and CDR2 are SNHLY and FYNNEI. The CDR3 sequence: CASFRGGDTEAFF. The CDR3, as DNA: TGTGCCAGCTTTAGAGGGGGGGACACTGAAGCTTTCTTT.

This sequence joins TRBV30 and TRBJ1-6; unclear D gene. CDR1 GTSNPN and CDR2 SVGIG come from the germline V gene (reference sequence). This CDR3 comprises 12 residues. Trimming left V 5 bases short and J 13 bases short, with 15 bases between. The CDR3 sequence is CAWSPRRSPLHF. CDR3 DNA sequence: TGTGCCTGGTCCCCTCGTCGGTCGCCCCTCCACTTT.

This clone has a handful of counts. V is TRBV18 and J is TRBJ1-5, with D perhaps TRBD1 (5 bases). CDR3 length: 14 amino acids. Per germline, CDR1 KGHSH and CDR2 LQKENI. V lost 0 bases and J lost 4, with 7 bases in between. Here the CDR3 DNA reads TGTGCCAGCTCACCACCGGGGGGTAATCAGCCCCAGCATTTT. It specifies CASSPPGGNQPQHF.

The chain has TRBV9 and TRBJ1-1; D is unresolved. CDR1 is SGDLS, CDR2 YYNGEE, per germline. Trimming cost V 0 bases and J 4 bases, with 7 bases left between them. The CDR3 is made up of 13 amino acids. The CDR3 nucleotides read TGTGCCAGCAGCGTAGTGGCGGGCACTGAAGCTTTCTTT. Its protein product is CASSVVAGTEAFF. Full variable domain (rest looked up from reference TRBV9 and TRBJ1-1): DSGVTQTPKHLITATGQRVTLRCSPRSGDLSVYWYQQSLDQGLQFLIQYYNGEERAKGNILERFSAQQFPDLHSELNLSSLELGDSALYFCASSVVAGTEAFFGQGTRLTVV.

The chain employs TRBV5-1 and TRBJ2-4; 11 nucleotides agree with TRBD1. Trimming took 0 bases from V and 0 from J; bases not matched to a gene: 5. The V gene's germline CDR1 is SGHRS and CDR2 YFSETQ. CDR3 length equals 18 residues. The CDR3 reads CASSLGDRGTLAKNIQYF. The CDR3 region has the DNA TGCGCCAGCAGCTTGGGGGACAGGGGGACCTTAGCCAAAAACATTCAGTACTTC.

The gene calls are TRBV18 and TRBJ2-1, with TRBD1 identical over 8 bases. Germline V gene lookup returns CDR1 KGHSH and CDR2 LQKENI. There are 15 residues in the CDR3. V was pared by 4 bases and J by 0 bases, with 2 bases of the junction left unmatched. The CDR3 protein is CASSQDRVSYNEQFF. CDR3 nucleotides: TGTGCCAGCTCACAGGACAGGGTCTCCTACAATGAGCAGTTCTTC.

This clone was observed once. The V and J genes are TRBV30 and TRBJ1-1; D possibly corresponds to TRBD1 (6 bases). This CDR3 has 14 residues. The ends were cut back, 4 bases at V and 5 bases at J, with 17 bases in the middle. CDR1 is GTSNPN and CDR2 is SVGIG in the germline V gene (reference sequence). CDR3 in DNA: TGTGCCTGGACCCTCCAGGGGAGGGGGACTGAAGCTTTCTTT. Translation: CAWTLQGRGTEAFF.

The chain couples TRBV7-2 to TRBJ2-1, with 15 bases identical to TRBD2. V lost 5 bases and J lost 6; bases outside the gene matches: 11. The CDR3 has 18 amino acids. Germline values: CDR1 SGHTA, CDR2 FQGNSA. The CDR3 is CASSARMGLAGGINEQFF. CDR3 DNA sequence: TGTGCCAGCAGCGCGCGAATGGGACTAGCGGGGGGTATCAATGAGCAGTTCTTC.

The V gene is TRBV19, the J gene TRBJ1-2, with 7 bases aligning to TRBD1. This CDR3 comprises 14 residues. Germline CDR1 reads LNHDA; CDR2 reads SQIVND (reference sequence). With V trimmed by 4 bases and J by 2 bases, 4 bases remained unmatched. CDR3 amino acids: CASSSRQGNYGYTF. The CDR3 DNA is TGTGCCAGTAGTAGTAGACAGGGCAACTATGGCTACACCTTC.